The 11 T cell receptor beta chains listed next were all sequenced from one sample in a study of blood T cells in healthy people across ages. Primed by a sample-barcoded 5' primer and a J-beta primer mix, a second PCR proceeded for about 6 to 11 cycles. TCRdb used MiXCR to reprocess the 5' RACE reads, holding one entry per CDR3 protein. Here the sample spans about 1.4 million distinct CDR3 sequences, around 59% being singletons. The sequencing sample was made of blood. All receptors come from a man younger than 30 in good health.

This rearrangement joins TRBV7-9 to TRBJ2-2; 13 bases align to TRBD2. Germline CDR1 SEHNR, CDR2 FQNEAQ (reference sequence). J lost 6 bases, V lost 8 bases, and 9 bases had no gene match. CDR3 length: 16 residues. The CDR3 loop is CASAGTSGTKAGELFF. The CDR3 DNA reads as TGTGCCAGCGCGGGGACTAGCGGGACGAAGGCCGGGGAGCTGTTTTTT. The whole variable domain, remainder taken from reference TRBV7-9 and TRBJ2-2, is DTGVSQNPRHKITKRGQNVTFRCDPISEHNRLYWYRQTLGQGPEFLTYFQNEAQLEKSRLLSDRFSAERPKGSFSTLEIQRTEQGDSAMYLCASAGTSGTKAGELFFGEGSRLTVL.

This clonotype was seen only a few times. The chain has TRBV13 and TRBJ2-7; 7 bases match TRBD2. There are 14 residues in the CDR3. CDR1 is PRHDT, CDR2 FYEKMQ, per germline (reference sequence). The trim removed 3 bases at V and 4 bases at J, leaving 6 bases unmatched. CDR3 loop: CASSFSREWYEQYF. Written as DNA, the CDR3 is TGTGCCAGCAGCTTCTCGCGGGAGTGGTACGAGCAGTACTTC.

The chain uses TRBV14 and TRBJ2-7, with D perhaps TRBD1 (6 bases). The end of the DNA is better explained by TRBJ2-5, so the J call may be wrong. The CDR3 runs to 17 residues. Germline CDR1 is SGHDN and CDR2 is FVKESK. The CDR3 nucleotides read TGTGCCAGCAGCCAAGGAATGCGGAACACAGGGTGGGAGACCCAGTACTTC. Protein sequence: CASSQGMRNTGWETQYF.

The chain's CDR3 is CASSLSGGRGETQYF. The DNA for the CDR3 is TGTGCCAGCAGTTTAAGTGGGGGGAGGGGAGAGACCCAGTACTTC. The rearrangement joins TRBV27 to TRBJ2-5; 7 nucleotides match TRBD2. The CDR3 sequence is 15 residues long. Germline values: CDR1 MNHEY, CDR2 SMNVEV (reference sequence). With V trimmed by 2 bases and J by 4 bases, 7 bases remained unmatched.

The chain employs TRBV10-3 and TRBJ1-1; TRBD1 might be the D (5 bases). Germline V gives CDR1 ENHRY, CDR2 SYGVKD. Trimming cost V 5 bases and J 4 bases, with 14 bases left between them. This CDR3 has 14 amino acids. DNA of the CDR3: TGTGCCATCAGTCCCTCGGGGGGAAGCACTGAAGCTTTCTTT. Translating it yields CAISPSGGSTEAFF.

This chain joins TRBV2 and TRBJ2-7; D may be TRBD1 (5 bases). Germline CDR1 reads SNHLY; CDR2 reads FYNNEI. With 7 bases removed from V and 7 bases from J, the gap between germline ends came to 20 bases. The CDR3 has 14 amino acids. The CDR3 region has the DNA TGTGCCAGCACCCAGGGTAGCTCCTACAATGAGCAGTACTTC. Translating gives CASTQGSSYNEQYF.

This clonotype occurred once. The rearrangement links TRBV7-2 to TRBJ1-2, with D possibly TRBD1 on 5 matching bases. Germline V gives CDR1 SGHTA, CDR2 FQGNSA. There are 12 residues in the CDR3. Trimming removed 5 bases at V and 4 bases at J, with 8 bases between. This CDR3 reads CASSNGTYGYTF. In DNA, the CDR3 is TGTGCCAGCAGCAATGGGACCTATGGCTACACCTTC.

The genes are TRBV20-1 and TRBJ1-2; D is unclear. Per germline, CDR1 DFQATT and CDR2 SNEGSKA (reference sequence). The length of the CDR3 is 11 residues. The CDR3, as DNA: TGCCAACTAGGGCGGCAATATGGCTACACCTTC. This gives the protein CQLGRQYGYTF.

This clonotype was recorded a few times. CDR3 in DNA: TGTGCTAGTGGTTTAGACAGATTCACAGATACGCAGTATTTT. Translation: CASGLDRFTDTQYF. The V gene is TRBV12-5, the J gene TRBJ2-3; tentative D call: TRBD1 (5 bases). CDR1 is LGHNT and CDR2 is FRNRAP in the germline V gene. V was shortened by 3 bases and J by 2 bases, with 9 bases between the two germline ends. There are 14 residues in the CDR3.

The chain joins TRBV3-1 to TRBJ1-2; no reliable D call. The V gene's germline CDR1 is LGHDT and CDR2 YNNKEL (reference sequence). This CDR3 is built from 14 residues. V was trimmed by 1 base and J by 8 bases, leaving 14 bases between them. This chain's CDR3 is CASSQVRTYYGYTF. The CDR3 nucleotides read TGTGCCAGCAGCCAAGTTCGGACGTATTACGGCTACACCTTC.

The CDR3 nucleotides are TGTGCCAGCAGCACCGCAGGGAATAATGGCTACACCTTC. Translating it yields CASSTAGNNGYTF. The rearrangement links TRBV5-5 to TRBJ1-2, with TRBD1 as a possible D gene (5 bases). The CDR3 covers 13 residues. With 4 bases removed from V and 6 bases from J, the gap between germline ends came to 13 bases. Germline V CDR1 and CDR2: SGHKS, YYEKEE (reference sequence).